The 20 T cell receptor beta chains given below trace back to one sample, sequenced in a study of T-cell reconstitution after alpha-beta-depleted transplantation in children. The TCRbeta library was prepared with unique molecular identifiers. TCRdb passed the PCR reads through MiXCR, listing each CDR3 protein once. Of some 460,000 distinct CDR3 sequences listed, 15% to 20% were seen once; the top ten hold roughly 29%. This material consisted of PBMCs, mostly from graft donor cells, taken 360 days after TCRalphabeta/CD19-depleted stem cell transplant. These receptors all stem from a boy less than two years old who had a stem cell transplant for Wiskott-Aldrich syndrome, so the T cells may come from the graft donor.

This clonotype was seen only a few times. J is TRBJ1-6 and V is TRBV6-5, with TRBD1 matching over 9 bases. This CDR3 is built from 17 residues. Unmatched junction bases numbered 5, after V lost 4 bases and J lost 1 base. Germline V gene sequence: CDR1 MNHEY, CDR2 SVGAGI. CDR3 coding DNA: TGTGCCAGCAGTTCTCCGACAGGGGGTTCCTATAATTCACCCCTCCACTTT. Its translation is CASSSPTGGSYNSPLHF.

The J gene is TRBJ1-5, the V gene TRBV20-1; unclear D gene. The CDR3 totals 12 residues. V lost 2 bases and J lost 4, with 6 bases in between. Germline V gives CDR1 DFQATT, CDR2 SNEGSKA (reference sequence). CDR3 nucleotides: TGCAGTGCTAGACCCCCTAATCAGCCCCAGCATTTT. Its translation is CSARPPNQPQHF.

This clonotype showed up just a few times. This rearrangement joins TRBV6-2 or TRBV6-3 to TRBJ2-7, with 7 bases fitting TRBD1. Germline-derived CDR1 and CDR2 are MNHEY and SVGEGT. This CDR3 contains 13 residues. After removal of 6 bases from V and 5 bases from J, the junction contained 7 bases not matched to a gene. In DNA, the CDR3 is TGTGCCAGCAGATCCGACAGGGCCCACGAGCAGTACTTC. Residues: CASRSDRAHEQYF.

The chain employs TRBV7-9 and TRBJ2-1; the D gene could be TRBD1 or TRBD2 (5 bases each). Germline values: CDR1 SEHNR, CDR2 FQNEAQ (reference sequence). V was shortened by 5 bases and J by 4 bases, with 15 bases between the two germline ends. The CDR3 is 15 amino acids. This CDR3 is CASSTPRGGYNEQFF. The CDR3 DNA is TGTGCCAGCAGCACCCCGAGGGGCGGGTACAATGAGCAGTTCTTC.

The J gene is TRBJ2-7, the V gene TRBV12-3 or TRBV12-4; D possibly corresponds to TRBD2 (6 bases). The CDR3 has 15 residues. The V gene lost 6 bases and the J gene lost 9 bases, with 24 bases spanning the gap. The CDR3 bases are TGTGCCAGCAGCTACCTAGGCGGGATCGGAGCGAGGCAGTACTTC. Encoded protein: CASSYLGGIGARQYF.

V gene TRBV20-1 combines with J gene TRBJ2-7; possibly TRBD2 for D (5 bases). The germline V and J ends were trimmed by 1 base and 4 bases, with 11 bases remaining between them. The CDR3 is 13 amino acids. The V gene's germline CDR1 is DFQATT and CDR2 SNEGSKA (reference sequence). CDR3 in amino acids: CSARGSGLYEQYF. The CDR3 nucleotides are TGCAGTGCTAGAGGAAGCGGATTATACGAGCAGTACTTC.

This sequence joins TRBV14 and TRBJ2-1; TRBD2 matches at 16 bases. Germline V lookup: CDR1 SGHDN, CDR2 FVKESK. J gave up 2 bases and V 4 bases, and 8 bases lay outside the gene matches. The CDR3 has 19 amino acids. CDR3 residues: CASSRTGTSGRAPYNEQFF. DNA of the CDR3: TGTGCCAGCAGCCGTACCGGGACTAGCGGGAGGGCCCCCTACAATGAGCAGTTCTTC.

V and J are TRBV12-3 or TRBV12-4 and TRBJ2-2; 7 bases map to TRBD1. This CDR3 region has 15 residues. Unmatched junction bases numbered 10, after V lost 8 bases and J lost 4 bases. The CDR3 nucleotides are TGTGCCAGCGCAAGGGGGCGGTTCGCCACCGGGGAGCTGTTTTTT. Protein product: CASARGRFATGELFF.

On this clonotype: A much bigger clone sits one base away, suggesting this may be a read error. The chain couples TRBV7-9 to TRBJ2-3; 9 positions agree with TRBD2. CDR1 and CDR2 from the germline V gene are SEHNR and FQNEAQ (reference sequence). The CDR3 spans 16 residues. V was clipped by 5 bases and J by 5 bases; unmatched bases: 11. The CDR3 coding sequence is TGTGCCAGCAGCCTTGGGGTAGCGGGAGTCCGAGATACGCAGTATTTT. Its translation: CASSLGVAGVRDTQYF.

The CDR3 sequence: CASSQGVEGGEQFF. In nucleotides, the CDR3 is TGTGCCAGCAGCCAAGGGGTAGAGGGCGGTGAGCAGTTCTTC. This chain joins TRBV9 and TRBJ2-1, with D possibly called TRBD1 or TRBD2 (5 bases each). The CDR3 is 14 amino acids. Between the trimmed V and J ends, which lost 4 bases and 9 bases, there was a span of 17 bases. Germline-derived CDR1 and CDR2 are SGDLS and YYNGEE.

This chain joins TRBV7-9 and TRBJ2-3; D is tentatively TRBD1 or TRBD2 (5 bases each). Germline V CDR1 and CDR2: SEHNR, FQNEAQ (reference sequence). The CDR3 is 14 amino acids. Deletions cut 8 bases from V and 2 bases from J, with 14 bases between. The CDR3 DNA follows: TGTGCCAGCGGTCCCGGGACGGTCACAGATACGCAGTATTTT. Amino acids: CASGPGTVTDTQYF.

This clonotype was seen at least ten times. The chain has TRBV5-1 and TRBJ2-3; 11 nucleotides agree with TRBD2. The CDR3 contains 15 residues. CDR1 is SGHRS, CDR2 YFSETQ, per germline. V dropped 0 bases and J dropped 5; count of bases not matched to a gene: 2. The CDR3 loop is CASSLGLAGGDTQYF. The CDR3 coding sequence is TGCGCCAGCAGCTTGGGGCTAGCGGGAGGAGATACGCAGTATTTT.

This chain connects TRBV11-2 to TRBJ2-4, with 7 bases fitting TRBD2. V gave up 5 bases and J gave up 3 bases; unmatched junction bases: 10. The CDR3 runs 16 residues. Germline values: CDR1 SGHAT, CDR2 FQNNGV. The CDR3 bases are TGTGCCAGCAGCGTCGGGGGGAAGGCGGGCAAAAACATTCAGTACTTC. It yields the protein CASSVGGKAGKNIQYF.

This clonotype has just a few counts. V and J are TRBV6-1 and TRBJ2-2; weak D call: TRBD2 (6 bases). Germline V gene sequence: CDR1 MNHNS, CDR2 SASEGT. Trimming shortened V by 8 bases and J by 0 bases, and 7 bases separated the two germline ends. The length of the CDR3 is 13 residues. The CDR3 DNA reads TGTGCCAGCCGACTAGCGAACACCGGGGAGCTGTTTTTT. Encoded protein: CASRLANTGELFF.

V usage is TRBV4-1 and J usage is TRBJ2-4, with D maybe TRBD1 (5 bases). Trimming pared 0 bases from V and 3 bases from J, leaving 12 bases between. The germline CDR1 and CDR2 sequences are MGHRA and YSYEKL. This CDR3 is built from 16 residues. The CDR3 DNA follows: TGCGCCAGCAGCCAAGATCGTACAGGAGTCAAAAACATTCAGTACTTC. It is translated as CASSQDRTGVKNIQYF.

The chain combines TRBV3-1 with TRBJ1-4; D is undetermined. Germline-derived CDR1 and CDR2 are LGHDT and YNNKEL (reference sequence). The V end lost 0 bases, the J end lost 1 base, and 6 bases lay between the germline ends. The CDR3 runs to 15 residues. Here the CDR3 DNA reads TGTGCCAGCAGCCAAGAACTGCTAACTAATGAAAAACTGTTTTTT. Protein: CASSQELLTNEKLFF.

The genes are TRBV3-1 and TRBJ2-5; unclear D gene. Germline lookup yields CDR1 LGHDT and CDR2 YNNKEL (reference sequence). The germline V and J ends were trimmed by 2 bases and 2 bases, with 12 bases remaining between them. CDR3 length: 15 residues. CDR3 sequence (DNA): TGTGCCAGCAGCCAACCCGAAGGTTCACAAGAGACCCAGTACTTC. It codes for CASSQPEGSQETQYF.

In its sample, this clonotype was seen a few times. The chain links TRBV24-1 to TRBJ2-1; tentative D call: TRBD1 (6 bases). The germline V gene encodes CDR1 KGHDR and CDR2 SFDVKD. V lost 3 bases and J 3 bases, leaving 11 bases between the germline ends. The CDR3 has 15 residues. The CDR3 is CATSDQGFLYNEQFF. As DNA, the CDR3 is TGTGCCACCAGTGATCAGGGGTTCCTCTACAATGAGCAGTTCTTC.

This clonotype has just a few counts. The chain carries TRBV20-1 and TRBJ1-1; 7 bases match TRBD1. Germline V gene data show CDR1 as DFQATT and CDR2 as SNEGSKA (reference sequence). V lost 6 bases to trimming and J lost 7 bases; unmatched junction nucleotides: 14. The CDR3 is 14 amino acids. CDR3 nucleotide sequence: TGCAGTGCCCCACACAGGGGACGAATTGGTGAAGCTTTCTTT. As protein: CSAPHRGRIGEAFF.

CDR3 amino acids: CATSRPHGPGTSGRALRGEQFF. CDR3 coding DNA: TGTGCCACCAGCAGACCCCATGGACCCGGGACTAGCGGGAGGGCCCTCCGAGGGGAGCAGTTCTTC. The chain has TRBV15 and TRBJ2-1; TRBD2 aligns across 16 bases. The junction had 23 bases not matched to a gene; V was cut back by 2 bases and J by 10 bases. This CDR3 is built from 22 residues. Germline lookup yields CDR1 LNHNV and CDR2 YYDKDF (reference sequence). Drawing the rest from reference TRBV15 and TRBJ2-1, the complete variable domain is DAMVIQNPRYQVTQFGKPVTLSCSQTLNHNVMYWYQQKSSQAPKLLFHYYDKDFNNEADTPDNFQSRRPNTSFCFLDIRSPGLGDTAMYLCATSRPHGPGTSGRALRGEQFFGPGTRLTVL.